The 11 T cell receptor beta chains below were found in one sample sequenced in a study of type 1 and type 2 diabetes patients. Amplification started from genomic DNA. The TCR beta CDR3 region was amplified using 30 forward and 13 reverse primers. TCRdb passed the multiplex PCR reads through MiXCR, listing each CDR3 protein once. This sample has 280,000 or so distinct CDR3 sequences, with roughly 44% found just once. Sequencing was done on a sample of peripheral blood mononuclear cells (PBMCs). The receptors shown here come from a man younger than 30 with type 2 diabetes.

This clonotype was counted only a few times. The chain couples TRBV7-6 to TRBJ2-7, with D hard to call. There are 15 residues in the CDR3. The ends were cut back, 1 base at V and 2 bases at J, with 12 bases in the middle. Germline V gene sequence: CDR1 SGHVS, CDR2 FNYEAQ. DNA for the CDR3: TGTGCCAGCAGCTTAGAGGTTGCAGAGCCCTACGAGCAGTACTTC. Translating gives CASSLEVAEPYEQYF. Complete variable domain (other parts from reference TRBV7-6 and TRBJ2-7): GAGVSQSPRYKVTKRGQDVALRCDPISGHVSLYWYRQALGQGPEFLTYFNYEAQQDKSGLPNDRFSAERPEGSISTLTIQRTEQRDSAMYRCASSLEVAEPYEQYFGPGTRLTVT.

The V and J genes are TRBV24-1 and TRBJ2-3; the D is unclear. Germline CDR1 KGHDR, CDR2 SFDVKD. The V and J ends lost 5 bases and 2 bases respectively, with 13 bases between them. CDR3 size: 15 residues. In nucleotides, the CDR3 is TGTGCCACCAGTGCTCCCCGAAAGGACACAGATACGCAGTATTTT. Translation gives CATSAPRKDTDTQYF.

V gene TRBV27 combines with J gene TRBJ1-5; possibly TRBD1 for D (5 bases). The CDR3 length is 15 residues. Trimming shortened V by 5 bases and J by 3 bases, and 14 bases separated the two germline ends. Germline-derived CDR1 and CDR2 are MNHEY and SMNVEV (reference sequence). CDR3 coding DNA: TGTGCCAGCAGTCTGACAGCCGCGTACAATCAGCCCCAGCATTTT. This gives the protein CASSLTAAYNQPQHF.

This clonotype has more than one count but fewer than ten. The chain uses TRBV10-2 and TRBJ2-2; 9 nucleotides line up with TRBD2. Looked up from germline, CDR1 is WSHSY and CDR2 is SAAADI. This CDR3 comprises 14 residues. Trimming cost V 7 bases and J 1 base; bases outside gene matches: 1. This chain's CDR3 is CASTSGENTGELFF. In nucleotides, the CDR3 is TGCGCCAGCACTAGCGGGGAGAACACCGGGGAGCTGTTTTTT.

The chain is built from TRBV14 and TRBJ1-2, with D possibly TRBD1 on 5 matching bases. The CDR3 length is 14 residues. V lost 1 base, J lost 4 bases, and 10 bases lay in between. Germline CDR1 is SGHDN and CDR2 is FVKESK. The CDR3, as DNA: TGTGCCAGCAGCCAAGGGCCGGGGGGCTATGGCTACACCTTC. As protein: CASSQGPGGYGYTF.

V and J are TRBV7-9 and TRBJ2-3; the D gene could be TRBD1 or TRBD2 (6 bases each). The germline V gene encodes CDR1 SEHNR and CDR2 FQNEAQ (reference sequence). This CDR3 has 15 amino acids. Between the trimmed V and J ends, which lost 5 bases and 2 bases, there was a span of 14 bases. CDR3 DNA sequence: TGTGCCAGCAGCCCCCCCGGGGGCGTCACAGATACGCAGTATTTT. Translated: CASSPPGGVTDTQYF.

This clonotype appeared a few times. V and J are TRBV2 and TRBJ2-7; D is uncertain. The CDR3 covers 13 residues. The V end lost 2 bases, the J end lost 0 bases, and 5 bases lay between the germline ends. The germline gives CDR1 SNHLY, CDR2 FYNNEI. The CDR3 sequence is CASSEQPSYEQYF. The CDR3 DNA reads TGTGCCAGCAGTGAACAGCCCTCCTACGAGCAGTACTTC.

A note on this clonotype: One end of the junction does not line up with germline, which may come from a read error. The chain joins TRBV6-1 to TRBJ2-2; D possibly corresponds to TRBD2 (5 bases). The CDR3 has 12 residues. Germline CDR1 MNHNS, CDR2 SASEGT. CDR3 residues: CASGSVTGELFF. In DNA form, the CDR3 reads TGTGCCAGCGGCTCGGTTACCGGGGAGCTGTTCTTT.

The chain uses TRBV2 and TRBJ2-7; a weak D match, TRBD1 (6 bases). The CDR3 has 14 residues. Germline assignment: CDR1 SNHLY and CDR2 FYNNEI. V lost 5 bases and J 6 bases, leaving 17 bases between the germline ends. The CDR3 sequence is CASSLFKGRGEQYF. CDR3 in DNA: TGTGCCAGCAGTTTATTCAAGGGCAGGGGCGAGCAGTACTTC.

This clonotype was detected ten times or more. The gene calls are TRBV2 and TRBJ2-5; the D call may be TRBD1 or TRBD2 (5 bases each). Germline V CDR1 and CDR2: SNHLY, FYNNEI. Between the trimmed V and J ends, which lost 3 bases and 4 bases, there was a span of 15 bases. The CDR3 spans 15 residues. CDR3 sequence reads: CASSEYPGTGETQYF. CDR3 bases: TGTGCCAGCAGTGAGTACCCGGGGACGGGAGAGACCCAGTACTTC.

The chain recombines TRBV28 with TRBJ1-2; D call uncertain. Germline assignment: CDR1 MDHEN and CDR2 SYDVKM. This CDR3 has 11 amino acids. Trimming took 6 bases from V and 8 from J, leaving 10 bases between them. CDR3 region: CASRDNAGYTF. CDR3 nucleotides: TGTGCCAGCAGAGACAATGCCGGCTACACCTTC.